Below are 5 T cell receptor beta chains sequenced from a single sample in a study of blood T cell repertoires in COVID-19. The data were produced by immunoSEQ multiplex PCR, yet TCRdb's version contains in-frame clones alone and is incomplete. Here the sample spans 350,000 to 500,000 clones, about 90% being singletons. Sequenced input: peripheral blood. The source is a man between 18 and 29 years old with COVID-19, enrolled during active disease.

The CDR3 here is CASSFQGGRIEKLFF. CDR3 bases: TGTGCCAGCAGCTTCCAAGGGGGTAGGATTGAAAAACTGTTTTTT. This rearrangement joins TRBV7-2 to TRBJ1-4; tentatively, D is TRBD1 (6 bases). V was trimmed by 3 bases and J by 7 bases, leaving 15 bases between them. The CDR3 length is 15 residues. Germline V gives CDR1 SGHTA, CDR2 FQGNSA.

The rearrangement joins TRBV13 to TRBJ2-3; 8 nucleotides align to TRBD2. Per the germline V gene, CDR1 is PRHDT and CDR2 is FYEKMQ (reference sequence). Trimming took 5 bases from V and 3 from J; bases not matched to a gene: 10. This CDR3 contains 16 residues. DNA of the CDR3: TGTGCCAGCAGCCAAACCGGGGGGGCCATGACAGATACGCAGTATTTT. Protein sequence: CASSQTGGAMTDTQYF. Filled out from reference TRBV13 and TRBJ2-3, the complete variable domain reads AAGVIQSPRHLIKEKRETATLKCYPIPRHDTVYWYQQGPGQDPQFLISFYEKMQSDKGSIPDRFSAQQFSDYHSELNMSSLELGDSALYFCASSQTGGAMTDTQYFGPGTRLTVL.

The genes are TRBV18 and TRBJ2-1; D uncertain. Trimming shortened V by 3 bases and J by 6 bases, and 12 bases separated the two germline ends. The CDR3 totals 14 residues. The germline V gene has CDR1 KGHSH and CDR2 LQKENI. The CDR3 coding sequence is TGTGCCAGCTCACCTCGGCAGAGCGTCAATGAGCAGTTCTTC. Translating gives CASSPRQSVNEQFF. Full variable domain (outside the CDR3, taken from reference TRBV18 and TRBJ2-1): NAGVMQNPRHLVRRRGQEARLRCSPMKGHSHVYWYRQLPEEGLKFMVYLQKENIIDESGMPKERFSAEFPKEGPSILRIQQVVRGDSAAYFCASSPRQSVNEQFFGPGTRLTVL.

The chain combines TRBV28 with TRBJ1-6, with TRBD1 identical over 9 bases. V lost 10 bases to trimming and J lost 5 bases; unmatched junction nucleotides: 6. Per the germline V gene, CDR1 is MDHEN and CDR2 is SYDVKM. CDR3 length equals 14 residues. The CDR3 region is CATDGDRDNSPLHF. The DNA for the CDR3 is TGTGCCACCGACGGGGACAGGGATAATTCACCCCTCCACTTT.

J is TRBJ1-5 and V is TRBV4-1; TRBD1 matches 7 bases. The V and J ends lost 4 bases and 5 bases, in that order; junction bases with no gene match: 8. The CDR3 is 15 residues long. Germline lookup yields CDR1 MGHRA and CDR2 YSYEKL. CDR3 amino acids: CASSRGDRDHQPQHF. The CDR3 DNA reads TGCGCCAGCAGCCGGGGTGACAGGGATCATCAGCCCCAGCATTTT.